The 18 T cell receptor beta chains given below trace back to one sample, sequenced in a study of blood T cell repertoires in COVID-19 (TCRdb year 2020). Library construction relied on the immunoSEQ multiplex PCR assay. TCRdb mirrors the immuneACCESS table, restricted to in-frame sequences. Some clones are absent from its copies; in checked studies, under half trace to an unresolved V gene, and the reason for the others is unknown. Across this sample there are about 120,000 clones, with under 85% seen only once. The top ten hold around 11% of the sample. The sequenced material came from peripheral blood. The receptors here all came from a man in his sixties with acute or convalescent COVID-19.

V is TRBV18 and J is TRBJ2-1, with 7 bases fitting TRBD1. V was clipped by 3 bases and J by 0 bases; unmatched bases: 8. The CDR3 covers 17 residues. Germline V gives CDR1 KGHSH, CDR2 LQKENI. The CDR3 loop reads CASSPSTGTVSYNEQFF. The DNA for the CDR3 is TGTGCCAGCTCACCTTCCACCGGGACAGTCTCCTACAATGAGCAGTTCTTC.

This clone is a singleton in its sample. The genes are TRBV4-2 and TRBJ1-6; TRBD1 aligns across 11 bases. This CDR3 is 16 amino acids long. V lost 4 bases and J lost 8; bases outside the gene matches: 7. From germline, CDR1 is LGHNA and CDR2 YNFKEQ. The CDR3: CASSPDRGRRDSPLHF. CDR3 in DNA: TGTGCCAGCAGCCCGGACAGGGGGCGCCGGGATTCACCCCTCCACTTT.

This clone was counted once. The chain recombines TRBV5-1 with TRBJ2-7; TRBD1 might be the D (6 bases). CDR3 length equals 14 residues. Trimming left V 3 bases short and J 2 bases short, with 12 bases between. Per germline, CDR1 SGHRS and CDR2 YFSETQ. CDR3 amino acids: CASSWGQGPYEQYF. The CDR3 DNA is TGCGCCAGCAGCTGGGGGCAGGGCCCCTACGAGCAGTACTTC.

The V gene is TRBV10-2, the J gene TRBJ2-1; 8 positions match TRBD2. CDR3 length: 14 amino acids. Germline CDR1 reads WSHSY; CDR2 reads SAAADI. Trimming removed 5 bases from V and 2 bases from J; junction bases left unmatched: 2. This chain's CDR3 is CASSPTSAYNEQFF. CDR3 coding DNA: TGCGCCAGCAGTCCGACTAGCGCCTACAATGAGCAGTTCTTC.

This CDR3 reads CASSLGHNKNTEAFF. The CDR3, as DNA: TGTGCCAGCAGCTTGGGGCACAATAAGAACACTGAAGCTTTCTTT. This rearrangement joins TRBV5-8 to TRBJ1-1; unclear D gene. The V end lost 0 bases, the J end lost 1 base, and 10 bases lay between the germline ends. Germline V gives CDR1 SGHTS, CDR2 YDEGEE. This CDR3 is built from 15 residues.

The chain has TRBV12-3 or TRBV12-4 and TRBJ2-4; the D gene is possibly TRBD2 (5 bases). This CDR3 has 13 amino acids. Trimming removed 5 bases at V and 2 bases at J, with 7 bases between. DNA for the CDR3: TGTGCCAGCAGTCCGGGATCCAAAAACATTCAGTACTTC. Protein product: CASSPGSKNIQYF.

This clone turned up a few times. V gene TRBV3-1 (or the pseudogene TRBV3-2) combines with J gene TRBJ2-1; 7 bases line up with TRBD2. The CDR3 extends over 14 amino acids. Germline trimming cut 4 bases from V and 4 bases from J; bases unmatched to any gene: 4. Germline assignment: CDR1 LGHDT and CDR2 YNNKEL (reference sequence). CDR3 sequence (DNA): TGTGCCAGCAGCCGGGCAGCGGGGTACAATGAGCAGTTCTTC. This gives the protein CASSRAAGYNEQFF.

The chain combines TRBV3-1 (or the pseudogene TRBV3-2) with TRBJ1-2; TRBD1 matches at 8 bases. CDR3 length: 18 amino acids. After removal of 1 base from V and 0 bases from J, the junction contained 10 bases not matched to a gene. Germline V lookup: CDR1 LGHDT, CDR2 YNNKEL (reference sequence). The CDR3 spells CASSQGVFSGGTNYGYTF. The CDR3 region has the DNA TGTGCCAGCAGCCAAGGGGTATTTTCAGGGGGCACTAACTATGGCTACACCTTC.

V usage is TRBV11-2 and J usage is TRBJ1-1; maybe TRBD1 (6 bases). Germline V gene sequence: CDR1 SGHAT, CDR2 FQNNGV. There are 15 residues in the CDR3. The V and J ends lost 0 bases and 5 bases respectively, with 13 bases between them. CDR3 sequence: CASSLDGQWETEAFF. The CDR3 DNA reads as TGTGCCAGCAGCTTAGATGGACAGTGGGAAACTGAAGCTTTCTTT.

In the case of this clone: Additional DNA sequences in this sample encode the identical CDR3. The chain is built from TRBV19 and TRBJ2-6; D is possibly TRBD1 (6 bases). CDR1 and CDR2 from the germline V gene are LNHDA and SQIVND (reference sequence). CDR3 length equals 13 residues. V lost 10 bases and J 1 base, leaving 8 bases between the germline ends. The CDR3 coding sequence is TGTGCCACAGGGGTTTCTGGGGCCAACGTCCTGACTTTC. It yields the protein CATGVSGANVLTF.

The chain carries TRBV28 and TRBJ1-2; TRBD1 matches at 11 bases. In germline, CDR1 is MDHEN, CDR2 SYDVKM. V lost 4 bases and J lost 4; bases outside the gene matches: 14. CDR3 length equals 18 residues. CDR3 in amino acids: CASSSNPGTGGPLYGYTF. The CDR3 nucleotides are TGTGCCAGCAGTTCTAACCCCGGGACAGGGGGTCCCCTCTATGGCTACACCTTC.

This chain connects TRBV25-1 to TRBJ2-7; 8 bases map to TRBD2. Germline CDR1 and CDR2: MGHDK and SYGVNS. V shed 2 bases, J shed 1 base, and the junction held 4 bases outside the gene matches. The CDR3 runs 15 residues. CDR3 sequence (DNA): TGTGCCAGCAGTGAAACGATAGCGGGATCCTACGAGCAGTACTTC. Its translation is CASSETIAGSYEQYF.

The genes are TRBV6-5 and TRBJ2-7; weak D call: TRBD2 (6 bases). This CDR3 has 15 residues. CDR1 is MNHEY and CDR2 is SVGAGI in the germline V gene. The V and J ends lost 0 bases and 2 bases respectively, with 11 bases between them. The CDR3 loop is CASSYSLAGTYEQYF. As DNA, the CDR3 is TGTGCCAGCAGTTACTCACTAGCTGGTACCTACGAGCAGTACTTC.

V and J are TRBV21-1 and TRBJ2-2; TRBD2, the table's D call, lacks a check against the DNA. TRBV21-1 is designated a pseudogene. The CDR3 has 21 amino acids. Here the CDR3 reads CASSPFGGLEHYGVWTGELFF. In DNA form, the CDR3 reads TGTGCCAGCAGCCCCTTTGGAGGGTTGGAACACTATGGGGTCTGGACCGGGGAGCTGTTTTTT.

This chain connects TRBV5-1 to TRBJ1-1, with a tentative D call TRBD1 (5 bases). Germline V gene sequence: CDR1 SGHRS, CDR2 YFSETQ. The CDR3 contains 14 residues. V was pared by 4 bases and J by 5 bases, with 15 bases between. CDR3 in amino acids: CASSPALGGTEAFF. CDR3 in DNA: TGCGCCAGCAGCCCCGCTTTGGGGGGGACTGAAGCTTTCTTT. The full variable domain, with the rest looked up from reference TRBV5-1 and TRBJ1-1, is KAGVTQTPRYLIKTRGQQVTLSCSPISGHRSVSWYQQTPGQGLQFLFEYFSETQRNKGNFPGRFSGRQFSNSRSEMNVSTLELGDSALYLCASSPALGGTEAFFGQGTRLTVV.

The chain joins TRBV11-2 to TRBJ2-3, with D possibly matching TRBD1 (6 bases). CDR1 is SGHAT, CDR2 FQNNGV, per germline. Trimming removed 0 bases from V and 2 bases from J, with 15 bases in between. This CDR3 is built from 17 residues. In nucleotides, the CDR3 is TGTGCCAGCAGCTTAGATGCGAGACAGGTGAACACAGATACGCAGTATTTT. Its protein is CASSLDARQVNTDTQYF.

The V gene is TRBV5-1, the J gene TRBJ1-1, with D possibly TRBD1 on 5 matching bases. The CDR3 runs to 14 residues. CDR1 is SGHRS, CDR2 YFSETQ, per germline. The germline V and J ends were trimmed by 2 bases and 0 bases, with 8 bases remaining between them. Here the CDR3 DNA reads TGCGCCAGCAGCTTAAGGGGAATGAACACTGAAGCTTTCTTT. This encodes CASSLRGMNTEAFF.

The gene calls are TRBV27 and TRBJ2-1, with TRBD1 as a possible D gene (6 bases). V lost 0 bases to trimming and J lost 2 bases, with 8 bases between them. CDR3 length: 15 amino acids. Looked up from germline, CDR1 is MNHEY and CDR2 is SMNVEV (reference sequence). CDR3 residues: CASSLSAGAYNEQFF. The CDR3, as DNA: TGTGCCAGCAGTTTATCGGCAGGGGCCTACAATGAGCAGTTCTTC.